Here is one T cell receptor (beta chain) with its context. There is no known antigen for this receptor. The entry originates in a study of CXCR3-negative and CXCR3-positive naive CD8 T cells (dated by TCRdb to 2018 to 2020). Study-wide context: Some 150 million TRB reads were obtained in total, roughly 1.5 +/- 0.3 million reads per library. For the TRBV-TRBJ cluster analysis, the naive subsets came from 5 donors, while the memory cells came from 3 donors. Data from roughly twelve donors, pooled across two independent experiments, went into the diversity and physicochemical repertoire analyses. What the work shows at the level of the full study, not this receptor alone: Because CXCR3 expression was partially decreased after cryopreservation, freshly isolated PBMCs were used for most assays. TRBV-TRBJ usage was similar between naive CXCR3-negative and CXCR3-positive cells from the same donor, while memory cells showed distinct patterns. Both naive subsets had comparably high repertoire diversity, while memory CD8+ T cells had much lower repertoire diversity. Because surface CD5, which is linked to self-reactivity in mice, was comparable between the naive subsets, TCR interaction strength was also inferred from the physicochemical properties of TRB CDR3s.

The listed sequencing device is NextSeq 550. The Human TCR Profiling Kit (MiLaboratory) was used to make UMI-labeled 5' RACE TRB cDNA libraries. cDNA synthesis used the entire amount of extracted RNA, and PCR amplification then used the entire amount of cDNA produced. Libraries were prepared in parallel with an identical number of PCR cycles. As for how the authors treated the data: With a requirement of at least two reads per UMI, MIGEC and MiXCR extracted about 50,000 +/- 10,000 unique UMI-labeled TRB cDNA molecules per library. On average, about 40,000 +/- 10,000 functional in-frame TRB CDR3 nucleotide clonotypes lacking stop codons were found per library. After downsampling to 5000 UMI-labeled TRB molecules per sample, diversity metrics, including normalized Shannon-Wiener and Chao1, were computed in VDJtools. VDJtools was used to calculate clonotype-size-weighted physicochemical properties of the central five CDR3 residues, namely interaction energy, strength, volume and Kidera factor 4. TCRdb reprocessed the reads and provides one entry for every CDR3 protein sequence; no DNA is given. TCRdb's processing, not the authors', yielded these V and J calls. For this sample, the table gives around 48,000 distinct CDR3 sequences. Roughly 15% of the sample rests with the top ten.

The germline V gene specifies MGHDK as CDR1 and SYGVNS as CDR2. Counted from cysteine to phenylalanine, this CDR3 has 12 amino acids. The DNA is not on file. For each CD8+ T cell subset, flow sorting was done in triplicate, and 300,000 to 350,000 cells per subset went directly into RLT lysis buffer. Using standard density gradient centrifugation, peripheral blood mononuclear cells were isolated from buffy coats. Total RNA was extracted from sorted cells with an RNeasy Mini Kit. Recombination connected TRBV25-1 to TRBJ1-1. This TCR came from a human donor in good health. Some clones in this sample may be carry-over from other donors' samples. The sequenced sample consisted of memory CD8+ T cells from blood. The intended sense of this specimen's cell subset or site label: conventional CD8+ memory T cells (TMEM), sorted as controls. This receptor carries the CDR3 CASSEWGAEAFF.